A single sample gave rise to the 23 T cell receptor beta chains below, sequenced in a study of cytomegalovirus exposure and HLA in healthy donors. The method was immunoSEQ multiplex PCR; TCRdb's version includes in-frame clones alone and lacks a portion of them. The table shows 100,000 to 150,000 clones, with 88% occurring only once. The material sequenced was PBMCs. All receptors derive from a man aged 25 to 40 in good health and CMV-seronegative.

V is TRBV4-1 and J is TRBJ2-1; 10 nucleotides match TRBD2. CDR1 MGHRA and CDR2 YSYEKL come from the germline V gene. This CDR3 is 16 amino acids long. Trimming took 4 bases from V and 3 from J; bases not matched to a gene: 6. The CDR3 DNA reads TGCGCCAGCAGCCGGGATCCTAGCGGGAGCTACAATGAGCAGTTCTTC. Translation gives CASSRDPSGSYNEQFF.

V is TRBV9 and J is TRBJ1-1; D is undetermined. The CDR3 consists of 14 residues. V lost 0 bases to trimming and J lost 3 bases, with 9 bases between them. The V gene's germline CDR1 is SGDLS and CDR2 YYNGEE. In nucleotides, the CDR3 is TGTGCCAGCAGCGTAGTGACTTTACACACTGAAGCTTTCTTT. Its translation: CASSVVTLHTEAFF. Based on the CDR3 plus reference TRBV9 and TRBJ1-1, the full variable domain is DSGVTQTPKHLITATGQRVTLRCSPRSGDLSVYWYQQSLDQGLQFLIQYYNGEERAKGNILERFSAQQFPDLHSELNLSSLELGDSALYFCASSVVTLHTEAFFGQGTRLTVV.

V gene TRBV5-1 combines with J gene TRBJ1-4; 7 nucleotides line up with TRBD1. The CDR3 has 13 amino acids. The J segment lost 5 bases and the V segment lost 5 bases, leaving 3 bases of the junction unmatched. CDR1 and CDR2 (germline): SGHRS, YFSETQ. The CDR3 region has the DNA TGCGCCAGCAGGAAGGACAGGAATGAAAAACTGTTTTTT. It codes for CASRKDRNEKLFF.

This clone has a handful of counts. V is TRBV2 and J is TRBJ2-1; the match to TRBD2 covers 8 bases. This CDR3 region has 19 residues. Trimming at V came to 6 bases and at J to 0 bases, leaving 16 bases not matched to a gene. CDR1 is SNHLY and CDR2 is FYNNEI in the germline V gene. CDR3 amino acids: CASRVHREGFLYSYNEQFF. CDR3 DNA sequence: TGTGCCAGCAGGGTCCACCGGGAGGGCTTTTTATACTCCTACAATGAGCAGTTCTTC. The whole variable domain, remainder taken from reference TRBV2 and TRBJ2-1, is EPEVTQTPSHQVTQMGQEVILRCVPISNHLYFYWYRQILGQKVEFLVSFYNNEISEKSEIFDDQFSVERPDGSNFTLKIRSTKLEDSAMYFCASRVHREGFLYSYNEQFFGPGTRLTVL.

As concerns this clone: This CDR3 is also generated by other DNA sequences in the sample. This chain uses TRBV7-9 with TRBJ1-1; 9 positions match TRBD1. The junction had 2 bases not matched to a gene; V was cut back by 5 bases and J by 1 base. The CDR3 has 14 amino acids. Germline assignment: CDR1 SEHNR and CDR2 FQNEAQ (reference sequence). The CDR3 loop reads CASSLGQGNTEAFF. In DNA form, the CDR3 reads TGTGCCAGCAGCCTGGGACAGGGGAACACTGAAGCTTTCTTT.

V usage is TRBV5-1 and J usage is TRBJ2-3; 12 bases line up with TRBD2. Unmatched junction bases numbered 4, after V lost 5 bases and J lost 6 bases. Germline V CDR1 and CDR2: SGHRS, YFSETQ. The CDR3 has 14 residues. The chain's CDR3 is CASSSLAGGDTQYF. The CDR3 nucleotides are TGCGCCAGCAGTTCACTAGCGGGAGGCGATACGCAGTATTTT. The full variable domain, with the rest looked up from reference TRBV5-1 and TRBJ2-3, is KAGVTQTPRYLIKTRGQQVTLSCSPISGHRSVSWYQQTPGQGLQFLFEYFSETQRNKGNFPGRFSGRQFSNSRSEMNVSTLELGDSALYLCASSSLAGGDTQYFGPGTRLTVL.

The chain couples TRBV4-1 to TRBJ2-7, with 11 bases identical to TRBD2. V was clipped by 3 bases and J by 1 base; unmatched bases: 5. Germline V gene data show CDR1 as MGHRA and CDR2 as YSYEKL. The CDR3 is made up of 16 amino acids. The CDR3 protein is CASSQSGTSGSYEQYF. For the CDR3, the DNA is TGCGCCAGCAGCCAGTCCGGGACTAGCGGATCCTACGAGCAGTACTTC.

This chain links TRBV7-2 with TRBJ1-5, with D maybe TRBD1 (6 bases). V was cut by 3 bases and J by 4 bases, with 10 bases left in between. The CDR3 runs 14 residues. Germline V lookup: CDR1 SGHTA, CDR2 FQGNSA. This CDR3 reads CASSFTGSNQPQHF. Written as DNA, the CDR3 is TGTGCCAGCAGCTTTACAGGGTCGAATCAGCCCCAGCATTTT.

J is TRBJ2-3 and V is TRBV27, with a weak D call TRBD2 (6 bases). CDR3 size: 18 residues. V lost 7 bases to trimming and J lost 0 bases, with 23 bases between them. Germline V CDR1 and CDR2: MNHEY, SMNVEV (reference sequence). The CDR3 DNA reads TGTGCCAGCATCGGCCCCCGGGACTTCCGCTCTAGCACAGATACGCAGTATTTT. As protein: CASIGPRDFRSSTDTQYF.

The J gene is TRBJ2-2, the V gene TRBV11-3, with 9 positions matching TRBD2. Germline V gene data show CDR1 as SGHNT and CDR2 as YENEEA. The CDR3 totals 15 residues. With 2 bases clipped from V and 5 bases from J, the junction kept 3 bases outside the gene matches. The CDR3 reads CASSLMSGGTGELFF. CDR3 in DNA: TGTGCCAGCAGCTTAATGAGCGGGGGGACCGGGGAGCTGTTTTTT.

In its sample, this clone was seen a few times. V gene TRBV29-1 combines with J gene TRBJ1-1, with D hard to call. Trimming pared 4 bases from V and 0 bases from J, leaving 9 bases between. CDR1 is SQVTM, CDR2 ANQGSEA, per germline. The CDR3 loop spans 13 amino acids. CDR3 amino acids: CSVVSQLNTEAFF. Written as DNA, the CDR3 is TGCAGCGTTGTGTCGCAGTTGAACACTGAAGCTTTCTTT. Supplemented by reference TRBV29-1 and TRBJ1-1, the full variable domain reads SAVISQKPSRDICQRGTSLTIQCQVDSQVTMMFWYRQQPGQSLTLIATANQGSEATYESGFVIDKFPISRPNLTFSTLTVSNMSPEDSSIYLCSVVSQLNTEAFFGQGTRLTVV.

V gene TRBV19 combines with J gene TRBJ2-1; TRBD2 agrees at 9 bases. The germline gives CDR1 LNHDA, CDR2 SQIVND (reference sequence). CDR3 length equals 15 residues. The V and J ends lost 7 bases and 6 bases, in that order; junction bases with no gene match: 10. The chain's CDR3 is CASMAVAGAGNEQFF. Written as DNA, the CDR3 is TGTGCCAGTATGGCGGTAGCGGGAGCGGGCAATGAGCAGTTCTTC. The full variable domain, with the rest looked up from reference TRBV19 and TRBJ2-1, is DGGITQSPKYLFRKEGQNVTLSCEQNLNHDAMYWYRQDPGQGLRLIYYSQIVNDFQKGDIAEGYSVSREKKESFPLTVTSAQKNPTAFYLCASMAVAGAGNEQFFGPGTRLTVL.

The rearrangement uses TRBV5-1 and TRBJ2-3; D remains ambiguous. Germline assignment: CDR1 SGHRS and CDR2 YFSETQ. This CDR3 has 12 residues. Trimming took 4 bases from V and 7 from J, leaving 10 bases between them. The CDR3 DNA reads as TGCGCCAGCAGCGAGACTGAAAATACGCAGTATTTT. Residues: CASSETENTQYF.

The chain has TRBV18 and TRBJ2-5; 8 nucleotides agree with TRBD1. Germline-derived CDR1 and CDR2 are KGHSH and LQKENI. With 1 base clipped from V and 5 bases from J, the junction kept 3 bases outside the gene matches. The CDR3 loop spans 14 amino acids. CDR3 coding DNA: TGTGCCAGCTCACCACGGACAGGGTTTGAGACCCAGTACTTC. Its protein product is CASSPRTGFETQYF.

The J gene is TRBJ2-4, the V gene TRBV4-1; unclear D gene. The CDR3 loop spans 14 amino acids. Germline-derived CDR1 and CDR2 are MGHRA and YSYEKL. V shed 0 bases and J shed 4 bases, with 7 bases lying between them. CDR3 bases: TGCGCCAGCAGCCAAGATCTCTTAAAAAACATTCAGTACTTC. This gives the protein CASSQDLLKNIQYF.

This clone has only one observation. The J gene is TRBJ2-7, the V gene TRBV7-9; 9 bases line up with TRBD1. The germline CDR1 and CDR2 sequences are SEHNR and FQNEAQ (reference sequence). V was clipped by 5 bases and J by 6 bases; unmatched bases: 11. This CDR3 is 15 amino acids long. CDR3 in DNA: TGTGCCAGCAGCCCCGCGGTACAGGGGGCGTTCGAGCAGTACTTC. It encodes CASSPAVQGAFEQYF.

This clone was observed a single time. V usage is TRBV25-1 and J usage is TRBJ1-1; no definite D call. The CDR3 has 14 residues. CDR1 and CDR2 from the germline V gene are MGHDK and SYGVNS. V was pared by 4 bases and J by 2 bases, with 11 bases between. The CDR3 protein is CASSVLVRNTEAFF. The DNA for the CDR3 is TGTGCCAGCAGTGTCTTAGTACGCAACACTGAAGCTTTCTTT. Complete variable domain (other parts from reference TRBV25-1 and TRBJ1-1): EADIYQTPRYLVIGTGKKITLECSQTMGHDKMYWYQQDPGMELHLIHYSYGVNSTEKGDLSSESTVSRIRTEHFPLTLESARPSHTSQYLCASSVLVRNTEAFFGQGTRLTVV.

This rearrangement joins TRBV18 to TRBJ2-7; 12 bases are shared with TRBD1. The V and J ends lost 4 bases and 4 bases, in that order; junction bases with no gene match: 5. Germline CDR1 reads KGHSH; CDR2 reads LQKENI. This CDR3 has 15 amino acids. CDR3 sequence reads: CASSLPGQGAYEQYF. The CDR3 nucleotides read TGTGCCAGCTCACTACCGGGACAGGGGGCATACGAGCAGTACTTC.

This chain joins TRBV7-2 and TRBJ2-5; the match to TRBD2 covers 8 bases. The CDR3 spans 14 residues. Looked up from germline, CDR1 is SGHTA and CDR2 is FQGNSA. V dropped 5 bases and J dropped 4; count of bases not matched to a gene: 6. CDR3 protein: CASSHATSVETQYF. CDR3 sequence (DNA): TGTGCCAGCAGCCATGCGACTAGCGTAGAGACCCAGTACTTC.

The rearrangement links TRBV5-6 to TRBJ2-3; D is possibly TRBD1 (5 bases). The CDR3 runs 17 residues. Germline V gene sequence: CDR1 SGHDT, CDR2 YYEEEE. The V and J ends lost 0 bases and 5 bases respectively, with 19 bases between them. In DNA form, the CDR3 reads TGTGCCAGCAGCTTGGGTGGAAAGGGGCGCATTAAAGATACGCAGTATTTT. Translated: CASSLGGKGRIKDTQYF.

The chain couples TRBV25-1 to TRBJ2-1; 9 nucleotides agree with TRBD2. J lost 7 bases, V lost 8 bases, and 6 bases had no gene match. Germline assignment: CDR1 MGHDK and CDR2 SYGVNS. The CDR3 is 13 residues long. CDR3 nucleotides: TGTGCCAGCTTAGCGGGAGCCCTTAATGAGCAGTTCTTC. It yields the protein CASLAGALNEQFF. Variable domain in full (rest from reference TRBV25-1 and TRBJ2-1): EADIYQTPRYLVIGTGKKITLECSQTMGHDKMYWYQQDPGMELHLIHYSYGVNSTEKGDLSSESTVSRIRTEHFPLTLESARPSHTSQYLCASLAGALNEQFFGPGTRLTVL.

The rearrangement uses TRBV5-1 and TRBJ1-2, with TRBD1 as a possible D gene (5 bases). Germline loops: CDR1 SGHRS, CDR2 YFSETQ. The CDR3 spans 15 residues. V gave up 1 base and J gave up 4 bases, with 14 bases separating them. In nucleotides, the CDR3 is TGCGCCAGCAGCTTGAGTACAGGAGTTGCCTATGGCTACACCTTC. It codes for CASSLSTGVAYGYTF.

This chain joins TRBV9 and TRBJ2-5; 9 bases agree with TRBD1. J gave up 5 bases and V 4 bases, and 6 bases lay outside the gene matches. Germline-derived CDR1 and CDR2 are SGDLS and YYNGEE. This CDR3 has 14 residues. The CDR3 DNA sequence: TGTGCCAGCAGCCGGACAGGGGTTTTGGAGACCCAGTACTTC. It codes for CASSRTGVLETQYF.